A selection of T cell receptor beta chains follows, all from one sample in a study of blood T cell repertoires in COVID-19. This table comes from immunoSEQ multiplex PCR, and its TCRdb copy is limited to in-frame clones, with some not included. The sample records about 350,000 clones, approximately 89% being singletons. The sequenced sample was peripheral blood. The receptors were sampled from an older woman with COVID-19, enrolled during active disease. Both conserved end residues are part of each CDR3.

TRBV5-4,CASSQTSGGFNEQFF
TRBV5-1,CASSLLTGDPPYMNTEAFF
TRBV6-5,CASSSRDRGDYGYTF
TRBV21-1,CARPQREPNQPQHF
TRBV5-4,CASSLVGQGNEQYF
TRBV12-3/TRBV12-4,CASSYRDYGYTF
TRBV15,CATSAQAPQETQYF
TRBV6-6,CASTINQFSGFGYTF
TRBV2,CATSGQNIQYF
TRBV2,CASKTASRQPQHF
TRBV6-2/TRBV6-3,CAGSPTGNQPQHF
TRBV5-5,CASSLFRDYEQYF
TRBV3-1/TRBV3-2,CASSQGAGTLHF
TRBV6-5,CASSYSAGNEQFF
TRBV18,CASSPSGWDGYTF
TRBV6-4,CASSLRSGTDTQYF
TRBV10-3,CAISESRGLNYGYTF
TRBV5-1,CASSAGQGHTEAFF
TRBV6-8,CASSGGQQDSGNTIYF
TRBV24-1,CATSDPATGDGEKLFF
TRBV10-3,CAISVGPHGTQYF
TRBV6-6,CASSSPGLYEQYF
TRBV5-1,CASSLAGVRTGELFF
TRBV3-1/TRBV3-2,CASSPPGWDEQYF
TRBV7-9,CASSSTTGVSYNEQFF
TRBV4-2,CASSQTAGTSGGRSSYNEQFF
TRBV4-1,CASSQVGRDEQFF
TRBV7-2,CASSLILAKETQYF
TRBV5-8,CARWAGATNYGYTF